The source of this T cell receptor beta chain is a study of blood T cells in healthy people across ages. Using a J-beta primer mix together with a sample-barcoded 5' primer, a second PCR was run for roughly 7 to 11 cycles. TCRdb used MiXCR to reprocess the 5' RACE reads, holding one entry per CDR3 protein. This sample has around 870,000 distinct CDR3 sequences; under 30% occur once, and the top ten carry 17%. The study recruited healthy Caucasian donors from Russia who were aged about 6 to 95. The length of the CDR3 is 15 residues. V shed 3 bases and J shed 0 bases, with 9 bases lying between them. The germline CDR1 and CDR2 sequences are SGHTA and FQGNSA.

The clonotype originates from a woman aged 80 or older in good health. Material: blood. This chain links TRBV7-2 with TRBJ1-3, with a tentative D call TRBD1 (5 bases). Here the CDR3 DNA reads TGTGCCAGCAGCTTCACAGGAACCTCTGGAAACACCATATATTTT. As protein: CASSFTGTSGNTIYF. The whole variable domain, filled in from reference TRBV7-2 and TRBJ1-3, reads GAGVSQSPSNKVTEKGKDVELRCDPISGHTALYWYRQSLGQGLEFLIYFQGNSAPDKSGLPSDRFSAERTGGSVSTLTIQRTQQEDSAVYLCASSFTGTSGNTIYFGEGSWLTVV.